Each of the 3 T cell receptor beta chains below was sequenced from the same sample in a study of T cells after yellow fever vaccination. Using its own MiXCR run on the 5' RACE reads, TCRdb lists one record per CDR3 protein. The table shows some 63,000 distinct CDR3 sequences, with 6.5% to 8% occurring only once. The sequencing used CD8+ T cells sorted from PBMCs, collected 15 days after the yellow fever booster vaccination. The receptors originated from a man aged 30-40 years who received the YFV17D yellow fever vaccine.

This clonotype showed up many times. This chain joins TRBV7-9 and TRBJ2-7; 8 positions agree with TRBD1. From germline, CDR1 is SEHNR and CDR2 FQNEAQ (reference sequence). V lost 5 bases, J lost 5 bases, and 11 bases stayed unmatched. CDR3 size: 15 residues. CDR3 amino acids: CASSLGQGYKDEQYF. In DNA form, the CDR3 reads TGTGCCAGCAGCCTTGGACAGGGCTATAAGGACGAGCAGTACTTC.

This clonotype was seen a few times. CDR3 sequence (DNA): TGCAGTGCCGTAAACGTCCAGCGGGAGGGCCCCTACGAGCAGTACTTC. Residues: CSAVNVQREGPYEQYF. The rearrangement joins TRBV20-1 to TRBJ2-7; 10 positions match TRBD2. This CDR3 has 16 residues. V was clipped by 6 bases and J by 2 bases; unmatched bases: 13. Germline V CDR1 and CDR2: DFQATT, SNEGSKA (reference sequence).

This clonotype occurred many times. The CDR3 region is CASSGFYRGSYNEQFF. The CDR3 DNA follows: TGTGCCAGCAGTGGCTTCTACAGGGGCTCCTACAATGAGCAGTTCTTC. The chain combines TRBV25-1 with TRBJ2-1, with 7 bases aligning to TRBD1. V shed 4 bases and J 0 bases; nucleotides not matched to a gene: 6. The CDR3 totals 16 residues. CDR1 and CDR2 from the germline V gene are MGHDK and SYGVNS.